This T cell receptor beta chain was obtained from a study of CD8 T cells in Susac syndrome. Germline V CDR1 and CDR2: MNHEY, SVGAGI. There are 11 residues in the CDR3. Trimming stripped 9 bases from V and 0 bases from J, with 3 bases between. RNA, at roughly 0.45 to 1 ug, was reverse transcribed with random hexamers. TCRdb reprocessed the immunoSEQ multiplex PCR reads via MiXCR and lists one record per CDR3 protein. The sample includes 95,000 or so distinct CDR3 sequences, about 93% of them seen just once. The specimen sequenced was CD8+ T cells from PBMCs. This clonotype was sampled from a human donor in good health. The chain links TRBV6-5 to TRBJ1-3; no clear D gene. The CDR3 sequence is CASLSGNTIYF. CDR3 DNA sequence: TGTGCCAGTCTCTCTGGAAACACCATATATTTT.